This T cell receptor beta chain was sequenced in a study of shared clonotypes between healthy human individuals. The authors distributed each subset's genomic DNA evenly over several immunoSEQ plates. Spread over ten immunoSEQ deep assay plates, unsorted PBMC DNA underwent sequencing. Method: immunoSEQ multiplex PCR; TCRdb's copy keeps in-frame clones and lacks some. The table includes about 480,000 clones, roughly 78% detected once. When samples were unsorted, tens of millions of PBMCs were used for genomic DNA. The germline gives CDR1 LNHDA, CDR2 SQIVND (reference sequence). Trimming pared 7 bases from V and 0 bases from J, leaving 10 bases between. There are 15 residues in the CDR3.

The sample consisted of PBMCs. The receptor's source is a woman between 40 and 50 years old in good health. Some clones in this sample may be carry-over from other donors' samples. The rearrangement uses TRBV19 and TRBJ2-6; D ambiguous. The CDR3 region is CASMLGGSGANVLTF. The DNA of the CDR3 is TGTGCCAGTATGCTTGGTGGCTCTGGGGCCAACGTCCTGACTTTC.